What follows are 20 T cell receptor beta chains derived from one specimen sequenced in a study of T-cell memory formation after mild COVID-19. Each CDR3 protein gets one entry after TCRdb re-called the 5' RACE reads with MiXCR. The sample includes approximately 89,000 distinct CDR3 sequences, about 13% of them seen just once. Input material: PBMCs or a T cell subset sorted from them (not recorded which). These receptors were taken from a man between 18 and 35 years old who had mild COVID-19 (a few samples of this study predate the infection). Cell type and time point are not known.

A few counts support this clonotype. The chain links TRBV5-6 to TRBJ2-7, with D possibly being TRBD2 (6 bases). Germline lookup yields CDR1 SGHDT and CDR2 YYEEEE. Trimming cost V 2 bases and J 0 bases, with 18 bases left between them. The CDR3 runs to 17 residues. CDR3 in amino acids: CASSFRGRRGSSYEQYV. In nucleotides, the CDR3 is TGTGCCAGCAGCTTTCGCGGGCGGAGGGGAAGCTCCTACGAGCAGTACGTC.

This clonotype has just a few counts. The chain couples TRBV28 to TRBJ2-5, with D unclear. The CDR3 has 12 amino acids. Between the trimmed V and J ends, which lost 6 bases and 7 bases, there was a span of 12 bases. CDR1 is MDHEN and CDR2 is SYDVKM in the germline V gene. The CDR3 reads CASSLSPGTQYF. The CDR3 DNA reads TGTGCCAGCAGCCTGAGCCCCGGGACCCAGTACTTC.

This clonotype appeared a few times. The chain employs TRBV4-1 and TRBJ2-3; D is unclear. V lost 0 bases to trimming and J lost 9 bases, with 7 bases between them. The CDR3 covers 12 residues. Germline V CDR1 and CDR2: MGHRA, YSYEKL. The CDR3 here is CASSQDGWTQYF. The DNA for the CDR3 is TGCGCCAGCAGCCAAGATGGCTGGACGCAGTATTTT.

The chain carries TRBV15 and TRBJ2-1, with a possible D match to TRBD2 (5 bases). CDR1 is LNHNV and CDR2 is YYDKDF in the germline V gene (reference sequence). Between the trimmed V and J ends, which lost 0 bases and 0 bases, there was a span of 9 bases. The CDR3 spans 16 residues. In nucleotides, the CDR3 is TGTGCCACCAGCAGAGATTCGGGAAGCTCCTACAATGAGCAGTTCTTC. Protein: CATSRDSGSSYNEQFF. Drawing the rest from reference TRBV15 and TRBJ2-1, the complete variable domain is DAMVIQNPRYQVTQFGKPVTLSCSQTLNHNVMYWYQQKSSQAPKLLFHYYDKDFNNEADTPDNFQSRRPNTSFCFLDIRSPGLGDTAMYLCATSRDSGSSYNEQFFGPGTRLTVL.

The V gene is TRBV29-1, the J gene TRBJ1-2; possible D gene TRBD1, 6 bases. Germline V gives CDR1 SQVTM, CDR2 ANQGSEA. CDR3 length equals 15 residues. Trimming removed 4 bases from V and 4 bases from J, with 19 bases in between. CDR3 loop: CSVAGGAQGRYGYTF. CDR3 bases: TGCAGCGTTGCGGGGGGGGCTCAGGGGCGCTATGGCTACACCTTC.

This clonotype was seen ten or more times. The chain carries TRBV7-2 and TRBJ1-2, with D perhaps matching TRBD1 (5 bases). The germline gives CDR1 SGHTA, CDR2 FQGNSA. The CDR3 is made up of 14 amino acids. The germline V and J ends were trimmed by 1 base and 8 bases, with 14 bases remaining between them. The CDR3 DNA is TGTGCCAGCAGCTTAGGGACATTCTATGAAGGCTACACCTTC. Translated: CASSLGTFYEGYTF.

This clonotype was seen repeatedly, ten times or more. V gene TRBV5-1 combines with J gene TRBJ2-2; 12 bases align to TRBD2. There are 15 residues in the CDR3. CDR1 SGHRS and CDR2 YFSETQ come from the germline V gene. V was pared by 4 bases and J by 5 bases, with 3 bases of the junction left unmatched. CDR3 DNA: TGCGCCAGCAGCCTCCTAGCGGGGGGGACCGGGGAGCTGTTTTTT. It is translated as CASSLLAGGTGELFF.

This clonotype appeared a few times. The chain combines TRBV9 with TRBJ2-4; 10 positions match TRBD2. The V and J ends lost 3 bases and 3 bases, in that order; junction bases with no gene match: 9. The CDR3 contains 17 residues. Germline CDR1 is SGDLS and CDR2 is YYNGEE. CDR3 region: CASSAGSGGAGKNIQYF. In nucleotides, the CDR3 is TGTGCCAGCAGCGCGGGGAGCGGGGGGGCGGGCAAAAACATTCAGTACTTC.

The chain joins TRBV9 to TRBJ2-6; 7 bases align to TRBD1. The CDR3 runs 19 residues. J lost 0 bases, V lost 3 bases, and 12 bases had no gene match. CDR1 and CDR2 (germline): SGDLS, YYNGEE. CDR3 sequence (DNA): TGTGCCAGCAGCGCCTGGGGACAGTACTCAAGCTCTGGGGCCAACGTCCTGACTTTC. Translating gives CASSAWGQYSSSGANVLTF.

This clonotype appeared a few times. V usage is TRBV6-6 and J usage is TRBJ1-3; D is perhaps TRBD1 (5 bases). This CDR3 has 15 amino acids. Germline V lookup: CDR1 MNHNY, CDR2 SVGAGI (reference sequence). V lost 4 bases and J lost 2, with 12 bases in between. This CDR3 reads CASSWVSGAGNTIYF. As DNA, the CDR3 is TGTGCCAGCAGTTGGGTGTCGGGGGCTGGAAACACCATATATTTT.

The chain links TRBV3-1 to TRBJ1-4; 9 bases agree with TRBD1. V dropped 5 bases and J dropped 8; count of bases not matched to a gene: 12. This CDR3 region has 16 residues. Germline V CDR1 and CDR2: LGHDT, YNNKEL (reference sequence). CDR3 sequence reads: CASSGRPGTGSEKLFF. The DNA for the CDR3 is TGTGCCAGCAGCGGGCGACCCGGGACAGGGAGCGAAAAACTGTTTTTT. Using reference TRBV3-1 and TRBJ1-4 for the parts outside the CDR3, the full variable domain is DTAVSQTPKYLVTQMGNDKSIKCEQNLGHDTMYWYKQDSKKFLKIMFSYNNKELIINETVPNRFSPKSPDKAHLNLHINSLELGDSAVYFCASSGRPGTGSEKLFFGSGTQLSVL.

This clonotype appeared a few times. This chain connects TRBV5-5 to TRBJ2-2, with TRBD2 as a possible D gene (5 bases). The germline V gene has CDR1 SGHKS and CDR2 YYEKEE (reference sequence). V was pared by 6 bases and J by 5 bases, with 17 bases between. The CDR3 is 15 residues long. CDR3 coding DNA: TGTGCCAGCACCATGGTGCTCGGGGTAACCGGGGAGCTGTTTTTT. Amino acids: CASTMVLGVTGELFF. Full variable domain (remainder filled in from reference TRBV5-5 and TRBJ2-2): DAGVTQSPTHLIKTRGQQVTLRCSPISGHKSVSWYQQVLGQGPQFIFQYYEKEERGRGNFPDRFSARQFPNYSSELNVNALLLGDSALYLCASTMVLGVTGELFFGEGSRLTVL.

The rearrangement links TRBV6-5 to TRBJ2-2; D remains unclear. CDR3 length equals 13 residues. Trimming removed 2 bases from V and 5 bases from J, with 6 bases in between. CDR1 MNHEY and CDR2 SVGAGI come from the germline V gene. CDR3 region: CASSYGVTGELFF. CDR3 nucleotide sequence: TGTGCCAGCAGTTACGGGGTAACCGGGGAGCTGTTTTTT.

This clonotype showed up many times. The V and J genes are TRBV6-6 and TRBJ1-5, with D unclear. This CDR3 is built from 11 residues. Germline CDR1 is MNHNY and CDR2 is SVGAGI (reference sequence). V lost 2 bases, J lost 8 bases, and 4 bases lay in between. The CDR3 loop reads CASSYGEPQHF. CDR3 nucleotide sequence: TGTGCCAGCAGTTACGGGGAGCCCCAGCATTTT.

The chain uses TRBV4-1 and TRBJ1-1; TRBD1 matches 11 bases. After removal of 4 bases from V and 4 bases from J, the junction contained 8 bases not matched to a gene. Germline V gene sequence: CDR1 MGHRA, CDR2 YSYEKL. This CDR3 comprises 16 residues. The DNA of the CDR3 is TGCGCCAGCAGCCCGGGACAGGGGGATTTGGGCACTGAAGCTTTCTTT. This codes for CASSPGQGDLGTEAFF.

This clonotype was found a few times. A read error may account for a junction end that differs from germline. V and J are TRBV9 and TRBJ2-7; D remains ambiguous. Per germline, CDR1 SGDLS and CDR2 YYNGEE. This CDR3 has 8 amino acids. The CDR3 DNA follows: TGTGCCAGCAGCGCGACGCGGTTC. Translation gives CASSATRF.

This clonotype was detected a few times. The rearrangement links TRBV7-9 to TRBJ2-5; 10 bases match TRBD1. J was trimmed by 4 bases and V by 2 bases; bases with no gene match: 4. CDR1 and CDR2 (germline): SEHNR, FQNEAQ (reference sequence). The CDR3 has 15 residues. The chain's CDR3 is CASSLRQGAGETQYF. CDR3 nucleotide sequence: TGTGCCAGCAGCTTAAGACAGGGGGCCGGAGAGACCCAGTACTTC. Using reference TRBV7-9 and TRBJ2-5 for the parts outside the CDR3, the full variable domain is DTGVSQNPRHKITKRGQNVTFRCDPISEHNRLYWYRQTLGQGPEFLTYFQNEAQLEKSRLLSDRFSAERPKGSFSTLEIQRTEQGDSAMYLCASSLRQGAGETQYFGPGTRLLVL.

The genes are TRBV27 and TRBJ2-1; weak D call: TRBD2 (5 bases). Germline V CDR1 and CDR2: MNHEY, SMNVEV (reference sequence). V gave up 7 bases and J gave up 7 bases, with 14 bases separating them. The CDR3 runs to 13 residues. For the CDR3, the DNA is TGTGCCAGCACCACCGGGGATGGGAATGAGCAGTTCTTC. This codes for CASTTGDGNEQFF.

This clonotype has only a few counts. The chain couples TRBV5-1 to TRBJ2-7, with D possibly called TRBD1 or TRBD2 (5 bases each). Looked up from germline, CDR1 is SGHRS and CDR2 is YFSETQ. This CDR3 has 15 residues. Between the trimmed V and J ends, which lost 2 bases and 3 bases, there was a span of 15 bases. DNA of the CDR3: TGCGCCAGCAGCTTTGATTGGGGGACCAACTACGAGCAGTACGTC. Protein: CASSFDWGTNYEQYV.

The chain has TRBV6-1 and TRBJ1-4; D perhaps matches TRBD1 (5 bases). The CDR3 has 16 residues. Germline V gene lookup returns CDR1 MNHNS and CDR2 SASEGT. Trimming took 7 bases from V and 8 from J, leaving 23 bases between them. The CDR3 protein is CASTQMGPDQGEKLFF. The CDR3 region has the DNA TGTGCCAGCACCCAGATGGGGCCCGACCAAGGGGAAAAACTGTTTTTT.